Listed below are T cell receptor beta chains from one sample, sequenced in a study of CD8 T cells in ankylosing spondylitis. TCRdb fed the 5' RACE reads into MiXCR, producing one record per CDR3 protein. The sample has hundreds of thousands of distinct CDR3 sequences, about 10% seen once; the top ten hold about 20%. What was sequenced was blood, either unsorted or a sorted T cell fraction (not recorded which). The receptors stem from a male donor with ankylosing spondylitis or in good health (not recorded which). Both conserved end residues are part of each CDR3. A D gene is named only where the DNA matches it firmly. Clone size, where shown, is once, few, many, or a class for clones that have expanded.

J gene,D gene,clone size,V gene,CDR3 protein,CDR3 DNA
TRBJ1-2,NA,many,TRBV9,CASSVGRSYTF,TGTGCCAGCAGCGTAGGGAGGTCCTACACCTTC
TRBJ2-1,TRBD2,few,TRBV12-3/TRBV12-4,CASRPTSGGWSEQFF,TGTGCCAGCAGGCCGACTAGCGGGGGTTGGAGTGAGCAGTTCTTC
TRBJ1-5,NA,many,TRBV30,CAWSPSGDQPQHF,TGTGCCTGGAGTCCCTCAGGAGATCAGCCCCAGCATTTT
TRBJ1-4,NA,many,TRBV20-1,CSAKRTATNEKLFF,TGCAGTGCTAAAAGGACAGCAACTAATGAAAAACTGTTTTTT
TRBJ1-5,NA,many,TRBV5-5,CASSLGGIRSNQPQHF,TGTGCCAGCAGCTTGGGTGGGATACGTAGCAATCAGCCCCAGCATTTT
TRBJ1-2,NA,many,TRBV5-1,CASSLEAAAGYGYTF,TGCGCCAGCAGCTTGGAGGCGGCAGCTGGCTATGGCTACACCTTC
TRBJ2-5,NA,few,TRBV20-1,CSAKGLGTQYF,TGCAGTGCAAAAGGCCTGGGGACCCAGTACTTC
TRBJ2-2,NA,NA,TRBV5-1,CASSLEAARVTGELFF,TGCGCCAGCAGCTTGGAGGCCGCTCGGGTCACCGGGGAGCTGTTTTTT
TRBJ2-1,NA,many,TRBV28,CASSPPGLIRLF,TGTGCCAGCAGTCCTCCGGGACTCATAAGGCTCTTC
TRBJ2-1,TRBD1,many,TRBV4-2,CASSLSPHGQGAYNEQFF,TGTGCCAGCAGCCTTTCCCCCCATGGACAGGGGGCGTACAATGAGCAGTTCTTC
TRBJ2-2,NA,many,TRBV5-1,CASSSEGGRTGELFF,TGCGCCAGCAGCTCGGAGGGAGGACGCACCGGGGAGCTGTTTTTT